This TCR beta chain was sequenced for a study of a mutant IDH1 vaccine in newly diagnosed glioma. Study outcomes and limitations: It was around 93% of patients that developed vaccine-induced immune responses.

Sequencing used immunoSEQ multiplex PCR; TCRdb keeps in-frame clones, though not all of them. The table records about 60,000 clones, roughly 80% of them present only once. In the case of this clone: Its antigen is as yet unknown.

With 6 bases removed from V and 1 base from J, the gap between germline ends came to 12 bases. Germline V lookup: CDR1 LGHNA, CDR2 YNFKEQ. This CDR3 has 14 amino acids. This sample's time point: week 11, during vaccination. A single vaccine dose contained 300 ug of mutant IDH1 20-mer peptide, and topical imiquimod was used with it. V is TRBV4-2 and J is TRBJ1-1; TRBD1 might be the D (5 bases). The receptor was derived from a man aged 30 to 45 with glioma. Here the sequenced sample was PBMCs, taken from a glioma patient whose treatment included an IDH1 peptide vaccine. CDR3 nucleotide sequence: TGTGCCAGCAGTTACGCCCAGGGGAACACTGAAGCTTTCTTT. Translation: CASSYAQGNTEAFF.